This T cell receptor beta chain originates from a study of T cell responses to AZD1222 COVID-19 vaccine. Study-wide context: Second doses at about 4 or about 12 weeks were pooled. General observations from the study: In all cases, repertoires were sampled only after the peak T cell response.

CDR3 length: 15 residues. Germline V gene lookup returns CDR1 SGDLS and CDR2 YYNGEE. The V and J ends lost 0 bases and 5 bases, in that order; junction bases with no gene match: 7. Data came from immunoSEQ multiplex PCR; TCRdb stores just in-frame clones and leaves some out. This sample carries about 110,000 clones, around 85% of them seen once, and the ten largest clones take about 6.2%. Note on this clone: Its matching antigen is unknown.

The chain is built from TRBV9 and TRBJ2-5, with 7 nucleotides matching TRBD2. Sequences were derived from peripheral blood, sampled on day 0 of AZD1222 vaccination. The clonotype was recovered from an adult in good health. The CDR3 DNA sequence: TGTGCCAGCAGCGTAGAGGGACTAAGGCGGGAGACCCAGTACTTC. Translating gives CASSVEGLRRETQYF.